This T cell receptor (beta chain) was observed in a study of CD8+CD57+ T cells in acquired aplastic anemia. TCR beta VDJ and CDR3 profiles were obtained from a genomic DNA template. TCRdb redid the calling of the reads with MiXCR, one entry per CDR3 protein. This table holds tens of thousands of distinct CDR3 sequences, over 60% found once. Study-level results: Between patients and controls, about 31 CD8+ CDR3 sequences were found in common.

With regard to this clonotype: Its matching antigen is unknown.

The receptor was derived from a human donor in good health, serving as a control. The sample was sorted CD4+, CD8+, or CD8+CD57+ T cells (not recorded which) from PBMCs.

CDR3 DNA sequence: TGCAGCGTTGAAGATCAAGGGTCGGGTGGCTATGGCTACACCTTC. It yields the protein CSVEDQGSGGYGYTF. The J gene is TRBJ1-2, the V gene TRBV29-1; no firm D call. The V gene lost 0 bases and the J gene lost 4 bases, with 15 bases spanning the gap. This CDR3 has 15 amino acids. The germline CDR1 and CDR2 sequences are SQVTM and ANQGSEA. The full variable domain, completed using reference TRBV29-1 and TRBJ1-2, is SAVISQKPSRDICQRGTSLTIQCQVDSQVTMMFWYRQQPGQSLTLIATANQGSEATYESGFVIDKFPISRPNLTFSTLTVSNMSPEDSSIYLCSVEDQGSGGYGYTFGSGTRLTVV.